Included here is one T cell receptor (beta chain) sequence, with context. There is no known antigen for this receptor. No base quality information exists; no much larger clone differs at one position. Via the germline V gene, CDR1 is SGHRS and CDR2 YFSETQ. The CDR3 contains 16 residues, cysteine and phenylalanine counted. Only the CDR3 part of the read is kept: 48 bases, read in frame from the first base. The V end gives up 0 bases and the J end 9 bases, leaving 12 bases in the junction not matched to a gene. The data belong to a study of blood T cells in healthy people across ages (dated by TCRdb to 2014 to 2015). General notes on the study: Template switching captured roughly one uniquely barcoded TCR beta cDNA molecule per two T cells in model experiments. The study measured age-related changes in TCR beta repertoire diversity using deep sequencing normalized with unique cDNA molecular identifiers. The donors were split into four age groups: young (average 16 years), middle-aged (39), aged (about 56) and long-lived (roughly 80). To avoid experimental bias, donors of different ages were distributed randomly across sequencing lanes. Two additional independent replicas of 1 million unique cDNA reads from the same blood draw were analyzed for two donors (one aged 18 to 30 and one aged 80 or older). What the research found in general, with its limitations: There was a strong correlation between observed TCR beta diversity and the percentage of naive T cells measured by flow cytometry. Compared with the aged group, the long-lived group had more naive CD4+ T cells, fewer expanded clones and increased TCR diversity, suggesting age selection. As age increased, observed TCR beta diversity per million T cells dropped in a roughly linear way, and a significant reduction was already evident by age around 41. Since profiling was done on bulk unsorted PBMCs, naive and antigen-experienced compartments could not be conclusively compared. Estimates of total diversity based on one million sequenced T cells were considered lower bounds and underestimates. Because the CMV infection status of the donors was unknown, age-related changes in expanded clonotypes may potentially have been confounded.

The approximately 40 donors, aged about 6 to 100 years, were systemically healthy Caucasian individuals from Russia. Around 10 milliliters of peripheral blood were drawn from each donor into EDTA-treated Vacutainer tubes. Ficoll-Paque density-gradient centrifugation was used to isolate PBMCs, with at least 6.5 million per sample. Trizol reagent was used to extract total RNA from the PBMCs, yielding at least 5.5 micrograms per sample. Naive CD45RAhigh/CD27high T cell percentages were measured by flow cytometry on a PBMC aliquot from every donor. The library relied on 5' RACE. The run used an Illumina HiSeq 2500. A second PCR of about 7 to 12 cycles was run with a J-beta primer mix and a sample-barcoded 5' primer. A unique molecular identifier was introduced onto each TCR beta cDNA molecule by a template-switch 5' adaptor carrying 12 random nucleotides. Each sample yielded at least 3 million CDR3-containing paired-end reads. First-strand cDNA was synthesized from all RNA with the Mint cDNA synthesis kit, primed by a TRBC-specific oligonucleotide. Following uracil-DNA glycosylase treatment, a first 18-cycle PCR with universal primers M1SS and BC2_uni_R was performed on all cDNA. In the source study's methods: For normalization, 1 million high-quality reads were randomly selected from each sample, with every read carrying a distinct molecular identifier. Instead of being binned into consensus sequences, reads with shared molecular identifiers were discarded. MiTCR, run with a Q25 quality threshold and the strictest error-elimination algorithm, handled CDR3 identification, clonotype clustering and error correction. A nonparametric unseen species model with Euler transformation was used to estimate lower-bound total TCR beta diversity. Starting from the raw public reads, TCRdb applied fastp trimming at Q25, assembled clones with MiXCR and retained in-frame beta chains. Entries are consolidated by CDR3 protein sequence, retaining the most common genes and DNA. The V and J calls were determined by TCRdb, not by the authors. This sample has around 1,500,000 distinct CDR3 sequences in its table, and approximately 40% of those were observed once. 7.9% of the sample goes to the ten largest clones.

The receptor chain draws on TRBV5-1 and TRBJ2-7; 10 central nucleotides agree with TRBD1. Sequenced: blood. The clonotype originates from a woman aged 18-29 years in good health. The CDR3 corresponds to CASSLDPGTGDGVQYF. The nucleotides read TGCGCCAGCAGCTTGGATCCCGGGACAGGGGATGGTGTGCAGTACTTC.